The subject of this entry is one TCR beta chain. Original methodology: Counts of nucleated cells, estimated from reference gene primer amplification, were obtained. Method: immunoSEQ multiplex PCR; TCRdb's copy keeps in-frame clones and lacks some. That table is the source of V, J and clone size, and D and trimming were worked out from the DNA. Of 95,000 to 150,000 clones listed, around 80% are singletons. These data originate in a study of blood T cell repertoires in COVID-19. About the study: Donors in the United States, Italy and Spain gave samples during acute or convalescent COVID-19. Nucleic acid was either cDNA or gDNA, and it came from T cells, B-cell-depleted T cells, or PBMCs.

The CDR3 has 17 residues. V was pared by 0 bases and J by 2 bases, with 11 bases between. Germline loops: CDR1 LNHNV, CDR2 YYDKDF (reference sequence). Sequences were obtained from peripheral blood. This rearrangement joins TRBV15 to TRBJ2-6; possibly TRBD1 for D (5 bases). The TCR originated in a woman aged 45-59 years with acute or convalescent COVID-19. Written as DNA, the CDR3 is TGTGCCACCAGCAGAGAACTTCAGGGCCCTGGGGCCAACGTCCTGACTTTC. Protein product: CATSRELQGPGANVLTF.